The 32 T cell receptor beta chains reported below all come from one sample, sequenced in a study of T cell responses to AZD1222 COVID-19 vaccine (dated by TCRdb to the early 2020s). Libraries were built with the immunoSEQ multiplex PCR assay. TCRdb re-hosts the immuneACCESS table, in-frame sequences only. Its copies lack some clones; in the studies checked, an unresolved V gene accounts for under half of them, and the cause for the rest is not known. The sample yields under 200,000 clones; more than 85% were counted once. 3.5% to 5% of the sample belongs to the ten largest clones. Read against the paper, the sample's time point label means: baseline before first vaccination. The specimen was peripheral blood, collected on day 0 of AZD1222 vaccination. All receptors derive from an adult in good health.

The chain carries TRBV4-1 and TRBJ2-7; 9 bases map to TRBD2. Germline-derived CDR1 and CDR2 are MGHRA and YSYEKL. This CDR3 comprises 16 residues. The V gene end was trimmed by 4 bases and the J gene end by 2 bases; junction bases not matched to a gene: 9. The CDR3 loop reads CASSPNLAGPAYEQYF. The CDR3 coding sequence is TGCGCCAGCAGCCCGAACCTAGCGGGGCCCGCCTACGAGCAGTACTTC.

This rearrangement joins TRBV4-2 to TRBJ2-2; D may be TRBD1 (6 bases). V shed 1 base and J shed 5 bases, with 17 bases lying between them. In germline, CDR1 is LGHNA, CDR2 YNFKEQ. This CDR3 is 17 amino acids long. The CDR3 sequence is CASSQVARGTGTGELFF. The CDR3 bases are TGTGCCAGCAGCCAAGTCGCCAGGGGAACAGGTACCGGGGAGCTGTTTTTT.

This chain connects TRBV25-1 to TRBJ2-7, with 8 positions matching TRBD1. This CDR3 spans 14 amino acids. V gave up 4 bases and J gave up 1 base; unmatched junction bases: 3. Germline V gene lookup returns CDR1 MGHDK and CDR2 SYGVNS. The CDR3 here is CASSGTGISYEQYF. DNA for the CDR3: TGTGCCAGCAGTGGGACAGGGATATCCTACGAGCAGTACTTC.

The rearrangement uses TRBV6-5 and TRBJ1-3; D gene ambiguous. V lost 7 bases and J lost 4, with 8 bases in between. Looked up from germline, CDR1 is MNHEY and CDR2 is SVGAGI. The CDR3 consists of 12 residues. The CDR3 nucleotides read TGTGCCAGCACCTCGCCAGGAAACACCATATATTTT. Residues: CASTSPGNTIYF.

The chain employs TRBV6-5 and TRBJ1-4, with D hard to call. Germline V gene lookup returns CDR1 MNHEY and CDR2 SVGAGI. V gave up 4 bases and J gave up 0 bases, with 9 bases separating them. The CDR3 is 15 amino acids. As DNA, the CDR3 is TGTGCCAGCAGTTTTGAGGGAGCAACTAATGAAAAACTGTTTTTT. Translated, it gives CASSFEGATNEKLFF.

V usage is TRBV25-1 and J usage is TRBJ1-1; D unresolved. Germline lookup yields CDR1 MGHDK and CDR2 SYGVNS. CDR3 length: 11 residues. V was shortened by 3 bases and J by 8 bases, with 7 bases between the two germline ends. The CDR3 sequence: CASSDSGEAFF. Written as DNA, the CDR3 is TGTGCCAGCAGTGACAGCGGAGAAGCTTTCTTT. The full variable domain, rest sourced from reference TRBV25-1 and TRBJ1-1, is EADIYQTPRYLVIGTGKKITLECSQTMGHDKMYWYQQDPGMELHLIHYSYGVNSTEKGDLSSESTVSRIRTEHFPLTLESARPSHTSQYLCASSDSGEAFFGQGTRLTVV.

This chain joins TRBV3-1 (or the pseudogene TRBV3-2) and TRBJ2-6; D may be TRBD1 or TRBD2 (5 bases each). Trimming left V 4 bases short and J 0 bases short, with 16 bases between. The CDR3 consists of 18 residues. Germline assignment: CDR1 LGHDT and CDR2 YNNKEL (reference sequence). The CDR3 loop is CASSPRDGVFSGANVLTF. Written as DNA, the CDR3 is TGTGCCAGCAGCCCCCGGGACGGAGTGTTCTCTGGGGCCAACGTCCTGACTTTC.

The CDR3 DNA reads as TGTGCCAGCCTAAGGTCCAGGGGCCCGTATGGCTACACCTTC. Encoded protein: CASLRSRGPYGYTF. The genes are TRBV19 and TRBJ1-2; D is possibly TRBD1 (6 bases). V was pared by 9 bases and J by 5 bases, with 19 bases between. The CDR3 has 14 residues. Germline CDR1 and CDR2: LNHDA and SQIVND (reference sequence).

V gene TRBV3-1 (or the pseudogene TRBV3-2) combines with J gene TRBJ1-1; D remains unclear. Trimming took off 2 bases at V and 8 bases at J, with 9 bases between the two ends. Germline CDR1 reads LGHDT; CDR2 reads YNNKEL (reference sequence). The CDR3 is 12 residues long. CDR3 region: CASSQISAEAFF. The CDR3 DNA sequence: TGTGCCAGCAGCCAAATCTCTGCAGAAGCTTTCTTT.

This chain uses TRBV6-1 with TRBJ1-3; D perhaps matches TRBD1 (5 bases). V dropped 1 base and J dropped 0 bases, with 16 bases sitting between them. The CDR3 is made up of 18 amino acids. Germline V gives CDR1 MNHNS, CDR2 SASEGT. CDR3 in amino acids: CASSEVGTGAFSGNTIYF. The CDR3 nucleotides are TGTGCCAGCAGTGAAGTAGGAACAGGCGCTTTCTCTGGAAACACCATATATTTT.

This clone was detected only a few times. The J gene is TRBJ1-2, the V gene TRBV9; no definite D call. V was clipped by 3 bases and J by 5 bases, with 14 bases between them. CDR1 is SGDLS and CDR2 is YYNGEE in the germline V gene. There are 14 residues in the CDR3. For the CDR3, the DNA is TGTGCCAGCAGCGCTACGGTGACTCCATATGGCTACACCTTC. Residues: CASSATVTPYGYTF. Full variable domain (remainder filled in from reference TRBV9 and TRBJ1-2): DSGVTQTPKHLITATGQRVTLRCSPRSGDLSVYWYQQSLDQGLQFLIQYYNGEERAKGNILERFSAQQFPDLHSELNLSSLELGDSALYFCASSATVTPYGYTFGSGTRLTVV.

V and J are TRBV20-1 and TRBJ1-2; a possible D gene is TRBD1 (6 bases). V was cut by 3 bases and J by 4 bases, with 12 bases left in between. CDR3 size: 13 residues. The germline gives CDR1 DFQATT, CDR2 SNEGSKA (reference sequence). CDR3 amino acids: CSASGQRPYGYTF. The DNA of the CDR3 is TGCAGTGCTAGTGGACAGAGACCCTATGGCTACACCTTC.

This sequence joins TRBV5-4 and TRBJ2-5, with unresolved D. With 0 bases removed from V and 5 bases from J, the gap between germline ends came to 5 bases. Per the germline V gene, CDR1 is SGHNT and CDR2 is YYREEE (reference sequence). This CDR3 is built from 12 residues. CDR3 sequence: CASSLVGETQYF. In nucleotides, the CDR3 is TGTGCCAGCAGCTTGGTGGGGGAGACCCAGTACTTC.

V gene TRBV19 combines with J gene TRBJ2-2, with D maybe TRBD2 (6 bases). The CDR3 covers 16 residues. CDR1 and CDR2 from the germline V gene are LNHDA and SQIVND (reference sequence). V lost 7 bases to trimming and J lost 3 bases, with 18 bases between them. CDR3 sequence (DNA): TGTGCCAGTATCCCGGGTCTAGCGCGTGACACCGGGGAGCTGTTTTTT. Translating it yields CASIPGLARDTGELFF.

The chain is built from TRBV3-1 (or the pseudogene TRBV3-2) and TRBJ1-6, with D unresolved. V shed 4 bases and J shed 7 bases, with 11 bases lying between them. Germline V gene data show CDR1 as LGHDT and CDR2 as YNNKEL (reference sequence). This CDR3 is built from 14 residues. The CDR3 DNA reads TGTGCCAGCAGCCCTAACAAGCTAAATTCACCCCTCCACTTT. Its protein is CASSPNKLNSPLHF.

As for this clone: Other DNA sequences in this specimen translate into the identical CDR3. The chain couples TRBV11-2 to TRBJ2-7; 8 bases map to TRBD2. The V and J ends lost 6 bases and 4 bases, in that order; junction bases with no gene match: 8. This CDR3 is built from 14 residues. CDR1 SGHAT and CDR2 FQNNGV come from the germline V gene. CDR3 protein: CASSRPGLGYEQYF. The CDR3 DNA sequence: TGTGCCAGCAGTCGACCGGGACTAGGGTACGAGCAGTACTTC.

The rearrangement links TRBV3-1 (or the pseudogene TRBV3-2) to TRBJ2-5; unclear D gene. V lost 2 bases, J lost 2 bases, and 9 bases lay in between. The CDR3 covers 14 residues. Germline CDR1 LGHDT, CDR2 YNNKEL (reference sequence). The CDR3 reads CASSQNGRQETQYF. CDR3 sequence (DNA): TGTGCCAGCAGCCAAAATGGCAGGCAAGAGACCCAGTACTTC.

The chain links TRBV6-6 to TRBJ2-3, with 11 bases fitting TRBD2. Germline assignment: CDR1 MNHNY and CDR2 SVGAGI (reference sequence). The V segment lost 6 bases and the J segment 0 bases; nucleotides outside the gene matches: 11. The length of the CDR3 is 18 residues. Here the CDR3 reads CASSRDPSGGTSTDTQYF. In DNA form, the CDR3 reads TGTGCCAGCAGCCGAGATCCTAGCGGGGGGACTAGCACAGATACGCAGTATTTT.

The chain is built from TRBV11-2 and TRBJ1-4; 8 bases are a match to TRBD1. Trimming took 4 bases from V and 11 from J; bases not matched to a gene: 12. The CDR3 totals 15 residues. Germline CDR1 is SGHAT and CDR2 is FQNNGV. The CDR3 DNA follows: TGTGCCAGCAGCTCCCCATCAGGGGGCGCGGGGAAACTGTTTTTT. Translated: CASSSPSGGAGKLFF.

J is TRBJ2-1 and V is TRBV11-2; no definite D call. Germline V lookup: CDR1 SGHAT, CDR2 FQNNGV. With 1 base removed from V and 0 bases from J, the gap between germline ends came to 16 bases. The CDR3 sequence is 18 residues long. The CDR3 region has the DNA TGTGCCAGCAGCTTAGTTTATCGCGGCAAAAGCTCCTACAATGAGCAGTTCTTC. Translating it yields CASSLVYRGKSSYNEQFF.

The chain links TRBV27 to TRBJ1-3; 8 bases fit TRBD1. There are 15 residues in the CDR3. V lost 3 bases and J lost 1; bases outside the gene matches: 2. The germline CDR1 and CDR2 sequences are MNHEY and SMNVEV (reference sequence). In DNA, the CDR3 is TGTGCCAGCAGTTTGGACAGGGCATCTGGAAACACCATATATTTT. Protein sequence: CASSLDRASGNTIYF.

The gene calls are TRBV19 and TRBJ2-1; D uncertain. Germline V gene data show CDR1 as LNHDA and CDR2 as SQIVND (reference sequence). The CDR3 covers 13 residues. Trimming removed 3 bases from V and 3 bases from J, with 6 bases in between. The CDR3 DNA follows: TGTGCCAGTAGTATGGCCAGCTACAATGAGCAGTTCTTC. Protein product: CASSMASYNEQFF.

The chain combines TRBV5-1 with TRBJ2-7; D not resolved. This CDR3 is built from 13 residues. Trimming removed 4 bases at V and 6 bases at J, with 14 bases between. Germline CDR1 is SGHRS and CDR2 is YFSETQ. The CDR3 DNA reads TGCGCCAGCAGCATGGGTTGGTCTGGCGAGCAGTACTTC. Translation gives CASSMGWSGEQYF.

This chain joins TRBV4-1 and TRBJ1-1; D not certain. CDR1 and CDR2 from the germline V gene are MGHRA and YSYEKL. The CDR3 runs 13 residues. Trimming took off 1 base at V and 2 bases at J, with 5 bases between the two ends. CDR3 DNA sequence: TGCGCCAGCAGCCAAGCACCCAACACTGAAGCTTTCTTT. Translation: CASSQAPNTEAFF.

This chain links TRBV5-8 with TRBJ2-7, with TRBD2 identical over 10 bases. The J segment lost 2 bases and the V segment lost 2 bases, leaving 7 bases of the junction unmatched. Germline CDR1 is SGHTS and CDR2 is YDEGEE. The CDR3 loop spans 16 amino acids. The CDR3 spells CASSFLLAGYTYEQYF. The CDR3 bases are TGTGCCAGCAGCTTCCTACTAGCGGGATACACCTACGAGCAGTACTTC.

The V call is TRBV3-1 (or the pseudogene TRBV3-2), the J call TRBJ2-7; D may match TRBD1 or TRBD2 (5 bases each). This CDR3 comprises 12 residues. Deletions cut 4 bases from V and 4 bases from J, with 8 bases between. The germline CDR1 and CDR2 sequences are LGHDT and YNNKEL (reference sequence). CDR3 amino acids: CASSLGGYEQYF. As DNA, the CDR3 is TGTGCCAGCAGCCTTGGGGGTTACGAGCAGTACTTC.

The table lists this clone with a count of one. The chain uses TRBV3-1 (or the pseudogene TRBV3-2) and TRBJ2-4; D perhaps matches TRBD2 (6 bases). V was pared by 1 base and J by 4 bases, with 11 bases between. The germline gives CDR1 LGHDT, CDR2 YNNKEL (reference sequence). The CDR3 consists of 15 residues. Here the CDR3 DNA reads TGTGCCAGCAGCCAAGTATCACTAGCTAAAAACATTCAGTACTTC. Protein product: CASSQVSLAKNIQYF.

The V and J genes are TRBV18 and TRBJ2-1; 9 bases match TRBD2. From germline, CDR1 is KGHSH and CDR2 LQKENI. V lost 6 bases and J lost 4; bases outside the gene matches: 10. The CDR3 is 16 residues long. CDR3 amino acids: CASSPTSGQLYNEQFF. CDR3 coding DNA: TGTGCCAGCTCTCCAACTAGCGGGCAATTGTACAATGAGCAGTTCTTC. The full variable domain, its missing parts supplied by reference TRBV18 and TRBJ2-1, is NAGVMQNPRHLVRRRGQEARLRCSPMKGHSHVYWYRQLPEEGLKFMVYLQKENIIDESGMPKERFSAEFPKEGPSILRIQQVVRGDSAAYFCASSPTSGQLYNEQFFGPGTRLTVL.

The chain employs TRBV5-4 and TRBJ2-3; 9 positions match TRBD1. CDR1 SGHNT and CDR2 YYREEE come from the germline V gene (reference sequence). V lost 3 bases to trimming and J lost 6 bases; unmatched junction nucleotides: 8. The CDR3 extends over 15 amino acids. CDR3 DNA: TGTGCCAGCAGCTCAACAGGGGGCGCTTTGGATACGCAGTATTTT. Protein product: CASSSTGGALDTQYF.

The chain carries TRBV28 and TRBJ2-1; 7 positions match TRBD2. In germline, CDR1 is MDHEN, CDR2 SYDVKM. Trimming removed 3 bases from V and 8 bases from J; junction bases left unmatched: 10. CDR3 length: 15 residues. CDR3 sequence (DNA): TGTGCCAGCAGTTTGTCCGGGAGGCCTTTGGATGAGCAGTTCTTC. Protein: CASSLSGRPLDEQFF.

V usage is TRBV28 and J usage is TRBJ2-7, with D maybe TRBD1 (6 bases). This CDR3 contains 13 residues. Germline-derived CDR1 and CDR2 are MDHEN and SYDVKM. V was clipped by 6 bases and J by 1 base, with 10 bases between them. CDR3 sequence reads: CASSLGQSYEQYF. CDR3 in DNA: TGTGCCAGCAGCCTAGGACAGTCCTACGAGCAGTACTTC.

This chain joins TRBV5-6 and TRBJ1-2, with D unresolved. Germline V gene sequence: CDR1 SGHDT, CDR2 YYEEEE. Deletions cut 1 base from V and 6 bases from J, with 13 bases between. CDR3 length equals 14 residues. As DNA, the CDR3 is TGTGCCAGCAGCTTGTATACGGCCGGGGATGGCTACACCTTC. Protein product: CASSLYTAGDGYTF. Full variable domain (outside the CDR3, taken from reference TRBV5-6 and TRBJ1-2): DAGVTQSPTHLIKTRGQQVTLRCSPKSGHDTVSWYQQALGQGPQFIFQYYEEEERQRGNFPDRFSGHQFPNYSSELNVNALLLGDSALYLCASSLYTAGDGYTFGSGTRLTVV.